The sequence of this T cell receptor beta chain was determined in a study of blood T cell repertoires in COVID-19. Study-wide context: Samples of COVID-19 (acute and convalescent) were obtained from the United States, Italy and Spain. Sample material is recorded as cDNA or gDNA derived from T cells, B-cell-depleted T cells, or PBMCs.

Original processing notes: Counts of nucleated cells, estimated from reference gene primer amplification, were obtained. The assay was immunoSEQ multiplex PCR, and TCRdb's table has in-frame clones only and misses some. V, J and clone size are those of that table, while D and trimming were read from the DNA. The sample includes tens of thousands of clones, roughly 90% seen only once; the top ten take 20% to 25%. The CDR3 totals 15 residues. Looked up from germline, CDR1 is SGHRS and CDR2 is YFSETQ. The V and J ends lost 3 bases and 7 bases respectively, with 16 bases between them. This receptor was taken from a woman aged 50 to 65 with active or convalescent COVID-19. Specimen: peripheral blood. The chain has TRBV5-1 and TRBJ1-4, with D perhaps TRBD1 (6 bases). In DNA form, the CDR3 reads TGCGCCAGCAGCTACGGGACATCGAGAAGTGAAAAACTGTTTTTT. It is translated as CASSYGTSRSEKLFF.